This T cell receptor beta chain was identified in a study of Graves' ophthalmopathy and Graves' hyperthyroidism. Study information: Prior to any treatment, peripheral blood was collected at the time of initial diagnosis. Whole-study findings and limits: As the model predicted ophthalmopathy progression, it achieved a sensitivity of 70% to 71% and a specificity of about 78%. Built on 13 signatures, a model told ophthalmopathy apart from stable hyperthyroidism with approximately 88% sensitivity and around 80% specificity.

This clonotype was picked up many times. Its antigen is unidentified. The CDR3 is made up of 13 amino acids. The V end lost 4 bases, the J end lost 5 bases, and 11 bases lay between the germline ends. The germline V gene has CDR1 KGHDR and CDR2 SFDVKD. The TCR beta CDR3 regions underwent amplification from RNA transcripts. Investigators did first-round RT-PCR with HTBI primers, then second-round multiplex PCR. Each CDR3 protein is one row after TCRdb ran MiXCR on the multiplex PCR reads. The sample has 200,000 to 250,000 distinct CDR3 sequences; roughly 21% are singletons. Specimen: peripheral blood. This chain joins TRBV24-1 and TRBJ2-7, with D unresolved. The receptor was derived from a woman in her forties or fifties with Graves' ophthalmopathy. CDR3 in amino acids: CATSDPIRHEQYF. The CDR3 DNA reads as TGTGCCACCAGTGACCCGATAAGACACGAGCAGTACTTC.